The rows below give T cell receptor beta chains drawn from one sample of a study of OX40 agonist ivuxolimab in advanced cancers. Libraries were prepared by immunoSEQ multiplex PCR; TCRdb keeps only in-frame clonotypes and omits some of them. This sample has some 27,000 clones, with approximately 86% found just once. Sequencing used CD4+ or CD8+ T cells sorted from blood, obtained in a trial of the OX40 agonist ivuxolimab. The source of these receptors is an adult with an advanced solid tumor such as melanoma, head and neck, liver or kidney cancer. The CDR3 runs from the conserved cysteine through the conserved F or W. D genes are given only for firm matches. Size is stated for part of the rows, as once, few or many counts, or as a class when the clone is expanded.

D | size | J | V | DNA | CDR3
. | . | TRBJ2-7 | TRBV7-2 | TGTGCCAGCAGCTTAGCGCTCACAATTCGCTCCTACGAGCAGTACTTC | CASSLALTIRSYEQYF
TRBD2 | . | TRBJ2-7 | TRBV28 | TGTGCCAGCAGCTCATTCGGACTAGCGGGAGGTTTATACTCCTACGAGCAGTACTTC | CASSSFGLAGGLYSYEQYF
TRBD2 | few | TRBJ2-5 | TRBV27 | TGTGCCAGCAGGGGGCGGGGGGGCGTGATTTGGGAGACCCAGTACTTC | CASRGRGGVIWETQYF
TRBD1 | . | TRBJ2-3 | TRBV11-3 | TGTGCCAGCAGCCGTCCAGGGGGAACCACAGATACGCAGTATTTT | CASSRPGGTTDTQYF
TRBD1 | . | TRBJ1-6 | TRBV9 | TGTGCCAGCAGCGCCGAGACAGGGTATAATTCACCCCTCCACTTT | CASSAETGYNSPLHF
. | once | TRBJ1-6 | TRBV7-6 | TGTGCCAGCAGCCCCTTTATGCCCCTCCACTTT | CASSPFMPLHF
TRBD1 | once | TRBJ1-1 | TRBV5-1 | TGCGCCAGCAGCTTGTTCTCTGACAGGGTCAACACTGAAGCTTTCTTT | CASSLFSDRVNTEAFF
. | once | TRBJ2-1 | TRBV5-1 | TGCGCCAGCAGCTTGGACCCGGGACACGGACCATACAATGAGCAGTTCTTC | CASSLDPGHGPYNEQFF
TRBD1 | . | TRBJ2-1 | TRBV27 | TGTGCCAGCAGTGTCCGGGACAGGGTCAACAATGAGCAGTTCTTC | CASSVRDRVNNEQFF
. | . | TRBJ2-1 | TRBV19 | TGTGCCAGTAGCCAAGTGGGGAATGAGCAGTTCTTC | CASSQVGNEQFF
. | . | TRBJ1-6 | TRBV14 | TGTGCCAGCAGCAAAATCGATACCCAGGGAAGACCCCTCCACTTT | CASSKIDTQGRPLHF
. | . | TRBJ1-6 | TRBV19 | TGTGCCAGACAACTACTAAGGCCCTATAATTCACCCCTCCACTTT | CARQLLRPYNSPLHF
. | . | TRBJ1-1 | TRBV5-1 | TGCGCCAGCAGTCGGAAGACAGGTAGAGAGCACACTGAAGCTTTCTTT | CASSRKTGREHTEAFF
. | . | TRBJ2-3 | TRBV9 | TGTGCCAGCAGCCCCTCCCCGGGGACCAACACAGATACGCAGTATTTT | CASSPSPGTNTDTQYF
. | . | TRBJ1-5 | TRBV4-1 | TGCGCCAGCAGCCAAGCATCAGGGTTGAAGCCCCAGCATTTT | CASSQASGLKPQHF
. | . | TRBJ2-7 | TRBV5-6 | TGTGCCAGCAGCTTTCGCAACTCCTACGAGCAGTACTTC | CASSFRNSYEQYF
. | . | TRBJ1-5 | TRBV6-4 | TGTGCCAGCAGTGACTCGAATCTTTCGGGCAACAGTTTCCAGCCCCAGCATTTT | CASSDSNLSGNSFQPQHF
. | . | TRBJ1-6 | TRBV9 | TGTGCCAGCAGCCCCCGCAAGAGCTCCTATAATTCACCCCTCCACTTT | CASSPRKSSYNSPLHF
TRBD1 | . | TRBJ1-1 | TRBV6-6 | TGTGCCAGTTCGGACAGGGTTGGCACTGAAGCTTTCTTT | CASSDRVGTEAFF
TRBD1 | . | TRBJ1-1 | TRBV27 | TGTGCCAGCAGTTTATACAGGGGGTACACTGAAGCTTTCTTT | CASSLYRGYTEAFF
. | . | TRBJ1-5 | TRBV30 | TGTGCCTGGACCGCAAATAGCAATCAGCCCCAGCATTTT | CAWTANSNQPQHF
TRBD1 | . | TRBJ2-1 | TRBV7-9 | TGTGCCAGCAGCTCAAGCCTGGACAGGGGAGCCTACAATGAGCAGTTCTTC | CASSSSLDRGAYNEQFF
. | . | TRBJ1-5 | TRBV4-1 | TGCGCCAGCAGCCTGAGGGACCTAGGCAATCAGCCCCAGCATTTT | CASSLRDLGNQPQHF
. | . | TRBJ2-3 | TRBV6-1 | TGTGCCAGCAGTGAAGAACAGGGTGGGAACACAGATACGCAGTATTTT | CASSEEQGGNTDTQYF
. | once | TRBJ2-7 | TRBV5-1 | TGCGCCAGCAGCTTGGTGCTGGGGGCGAGGAACGAGCAGTACTTC | CASSLVLGARNEQYF
TRBD2 | . | TRBJ2-3 | TRBV9 | TGTGCCAGCAGCGCGACTAGCGGGGGGCCAGATACGCAGTATTTT | CASSATSGGPDTQYF
. | . | TRBJ2-5 | TRBV4-3 | TGCGCCAGCAGCCAAGATTTAGGGGGGGCACGACCAGGCCAAGAGACCCAGTACTTC | CASSQDLGGARPGQETQYF
. | . | TRBJ1-6 | TRBV5-6 | TGTGCCAGCGGAGGGGATTTTAATTCACCCCTCCACTTT | CASGGDFNSPLHF
TRBD2 | . | TRBJ2-1 | TRBV6-5 | TGTGCCAGCAGTTACTCGACTAGCGGGAGTGAGCAGTTCTTC | CASSYSTSGSEQFF
. | . | TRBJ2-1 | TRBV6-4 | TGTGCCAGCAGCCGATCCGAGGGCTCCTACAATGAGCAGTTCTTC | CASSRSEGSYNEQFF
. | . | TRBJ1-6 | TRBV30 | TGTGCCTGGAGGAAAATCGAAGTGAGCTCCTATAATTCACCCCTCCACTTT | CAWRKIEVSSYNSPLHF
TRBD1 | once | TRBJ2-7 | TRBV6-6 | TGTGCCAGCAGCCCACCGACAGGGTACCACGAGCAGTACTTC | CASSPPTGYHEQYF
. | . | TRBJ2-6 | TRBV5-8 | TGTGCCAGCAGCTTGGCCGGAGCAGGAGCCTCTGGGGCCAACGTCCTGACTTTC | CASSLAGAGASGANVLTF
. | . | TRBJ1-1 | TRBV11-1 | TGTGCCAGCAGCTTAGAGACCTCGGCCACTGAAGCTTTCTTT | CASSLETSATEAFF
. | . | TRBJ1-1 | TRBV23-1 | TGCGCCAGCCACACTTGGTTTGAAGCTTTCTTT | CASHTWFEAFF
. | . | TRBJ2-7 | TRBV9 | TGTGCCAGCAGCGTAGCGGCAGGACCTAACTACGAGCAGTACTTC | CASSVAAGPNYEQYF
. | . | TRBJ2-1 | TRBV2 | TGTGCCAGCAGTGAGCCCCTTGGTATAGCGAGCTCCTACAATGAGCAGTTCTTC | CASSEPLGIASSYNEQFF
. | . | TRBJ1-5 | TRBV18 | TGTGCCAGCTCACAAGCTTCGGGTCCTAATAACCATCAGCCCCAGCATTTT | CASSQASGPNNHQPQHF
. | . | TRBJ2-7 | TRBV13 | TGTGCCAGCAGCTTAGGCGCAAAAACCTACGAGCAGTACTTC | CASSLGAKTYEQYF
. | . | TRBJ1-3 | TRBV21-1 | TGTGCCAGCAGCTCCAAGGAATACACCATATATTTT | CASSSKEYTIYF
. | . | TRBJ1-2 | TRBV29-1 | TGCAGCGTAGTTCAGACGGACCCCCTATCCTATGGCTACACCTTC | CSVVQTDPLSYGYTF
. | . | TRBJ1-1 | TRBV9 | TGTGCCAGCAGCACCTGGGGGCCGGAGGTGGACACTGAAGCTTTCTTT | CASSTWGPEVDTEAFF
. | . | TRBJ2-2 | TRBV7-6 | TGTGCCAGCGGGGACACCGGGGAGCTGTTTTTT | CASGDTGELFF
. | . | TRBJ2-3 | TRBV7-9 | TGTGCCAGCAGCGGCCGGGACAGCACAGATACGCAGTATTTT | CASSGRDSTDTQYF
TRBD2 | . | TRBJ2-7 | TRBV7-6 | TGTGCCAGCAGCGAGGGACTAGCGGGAGGTTTCGAGCAGTACTTC | CASSEGLAGGFEQYF